This record concerns one T cell receptor (beta chain) sequence. This record comes from a study of blood T cells in healthy people across ages. The overall study: Every two T cells gave about one barcoded beta molecule via template switching.

Each donor was a healthy Caucasian individual from Russia, aged about 6 to 95. The CDR3 contains 13 residues. The germline CDR1 and CDR2 sequences are MNHNY and SVGAGI (reference sequence). Trimming stripped 6 bases from V and 8 bases from J, with 16 bases between. A second PCR, run for about 6 to 11 cycles, used a sample-barcoded 5' primer plus a J-beta primer mix. Researchers report that each sample yielded at least 2.5 million CDR3-containing paired-end reads. TCRdb fed the 5' RACE reads into MiXCR, producing one record per CDR3 protein. The data show roughly 1,100,000 distinct CDR3 sequences, under 30% seen once. The same sample was also studied in work on T cells of mothers and their children.

Sequencing was done on a sample of blood. The chain employs TRBV6-6 and TRBJ1-2, with D tentatively TRBD1 (6 bases). The TCR sequence derives from a girl aged 2 to 10 in good health. DNA of the CDR3: TGTGCCAGCAGCCGGAGCCCGGGACAAGGCTACACCTTC. Residues: CASSRSPGQGYTF.